This T cell receptor beta chain appears in the sequencing data of a study of cytomegalovirus exposure and HLA in healthy donors (TCRdb year 2017). About the full investigation: According to a later analysis, the roughly 120 validation repertoires were produced on the same platform as the roughly 600 repertoires of the first cohort. A separate validation cohort of 100 to 150 different subjects was used in addition to the roughly 640-subject first cohort. The study aimed to test whether signatures of past pathogen exposure could be identified by cataloging public T cell receptors. To predict cytomegalovirus infection status, the study combined high-throughput TCR immunosequencing, statistical association of individual TCRs with disease status, and machine learning. Overall study outcomes, separate from this receptor: Three of the identified cytomegalovirus-associated TCR beta chains were confirmed in vitro to be specific for cytomegalovirus antigens. It was suggested by the authors that the approach could potentially be generalized to other disease states and immunological phenotypes. Most TCR sequences were seen in very few donors, while some public TCRs were found in many individuals. A total of 150 to 200 TCR beta chains were listed by the study as associated with cytomegalovirus. The classifier was reported to diagnose cytomegalovirus status with high specificity and sensitivity in both the original cohort and the validation cohort. Subsequent analysis determined that TCRs grouped into clusters in the first cohort also showed a tendency toward co-occurrence across the roughly 120 validation repertoires, and approximately 94% of cluster scores exceeded 0. The validation cohort had no HLA typing available for a later analysis, so co-occurrence within that cohort was assessed over all 130 or so repertoires.

Separate from the approximately 700-subject first cohort, the validation cohort of 90 to 150 subjects was the group to which the donors belonged. The CDR3 contains 16 residues, cysteine and phenylalanine counted. The only DNA kept is the CDR3, 48 bases in frame from the first base. Taken from the germline V gene, the CDR1 and CDR2 loops are MGHRA and YSYEKL. Trimming leaves V shorter by 1 base and J shorter by 5 bases, with the junction holding 10 bases beyond the gene matches. In the case of this clone: Its specific antigen is unknown. Per-nucleotide qualities are absent, and no much larger clonotype sits a single base away.

Libraries were built with the immunoSEQ multiplex PCR assay. On the study's bioinformatics: A statistical classification framework was built for diagnosing cytomegalovirus status from the catalog of TCR beta chain sequences. Here the immuneACCESS table is served through TCRdb, limited to in-frame sequences with V and J called. Missing clones are a known gap in these copies; in checked studies unresolved V genes cover under half, and the rest lacks a known reason. The DNA gave D and trimming, while V, J and clone size come from that table. The sample table contains 150,000 or so clones; only one count was recorded for around nine tenths of them. The ten largest clones represent 2% to 3% of the sample.

The rearranged segments are TRBV4-1 and TRBJ2-5; TRBD2 agrees with 7 junctional bases. Sequences were obtained from PBMCs. The sequence was collected from a man between 18 and 35 years old in good health and CMV-seropositive. The bases read TGCGCCAGCAGCCAAGTAGGGGCCGGGGGGAGCGAGACCCAGTACTTC. It codes for CASSQVGAGGSETQYF.